This entry features one TCR beta chain sequence. Its matching antigen is unknown. V shed 1 base and J shed 0 bases, with 10 bases lying between them. Germline assignment: CDR1 LGHNA and CDR2 YNFKEQ. The CDR3 contains 15 residues. The repertoire was sequenced with immunoSEQ multiplex PCR; TCRdb's copy has only in-frame clones and lacks some. The sample records approximately 170,000 clones, around four fifths being singletons. These data originate in a study of cytomegalovirus exposure and HLA in healthy donors. Regarding the study as a whole: It was reported that the classifier diagnosed cytomegalovirus status with high specificity and sensitivity in both the original and validation cohorts. The study flagged approximately 180 TCR beta chains as cytomegalovirus-associated.

The rearrangement uses TRBV4-2 and TRBJ2-7; a possible D gene is TRBD1 (5 bases). The TCR comes from a man under 40 in good health and CMV-seropositive. The sample comprised PBMCs. CDR3 protein: CASSQAGASSYEQYF. CDR3 nucleotides: TGTGCCAGCAGCCAAGCTGGGGCCAGCTCCTACGAGCAGTACTTC.